In this sample, the clone carrying this TCR beta chain turned up many times. Antigen: not known. Each CDR3 protein gets one entry after TCRdb re-called the reads with MiXCR. The sample lists around 300,000 distinct CDR3 sequences, more than 8% seen once, with around 4.5% in the top ten. This entry comes from a study of T cell repertoires in cytomegalovirus infection. The overall study: Based on public TCR beta signatures, there were indications of CMV infection and of a matching HLA type.

J gave up 7 bases and V 5 bases, and 11 bases lay outside the gene matches. Germline values: CDR1 SGHVS, CDR2 FQNEAQ. The CDR3 totals 17 residues. Study-level findings and limits: HLA-C-restricted, CMV-specific TCR beta clonotypes were dominant ex vivo. Summed frequency of public TCR beta families distinguished CMV carriers with the relevant HLA.

This TCR was sampled from a human donor in good health (CMV status not recorded). Some clones in this sample may be carry-over from other donors' samples. The specimen sequenced was PBMCs. The chain recombines TRBV7-8 with TRBJ2-1, with 13 bases matching TRBD2. The CDR3 DNA reads as TGTGCCAGCAGCAGACTCATCGGGACTAGCGGGGCGAATGAGCAGTTCTTC. Residues: CASSRLIGTSGANEQFF.